The 6 T cell receptor beta chains listed next were all sequenced from one sample in a study of CD8 T cells in Susac syndrome. Random hexamers were used to reverse transcribe the RNA input (about 0.5 to 1 ug). Each CDR3 protein gets one entry after TCRdb re-called the immunoSEQ multiplex PCR reads with MiXCR. The sample carries 150,000 to 200,000 distinct CDR3 sequences, approximately 95% recorded once. The sequenced sample was CD4+ T cells from PBMCs. The receptors were sampled from a human donor with multiple sclerosis.

The chain has TRBV29-1 and TRBJ1-1; D remains unclear. Germline loops: CDR1 SQVTM, CDR2 ANQGSEA. V was clipped by 2 bases and J by 3 bases, with 10 bases between them. This CDR3 comprises 13 residues. DNA for the CDR3: TGCAGCGTTGAATCGGGTTTGCACACTGAAGCTTTCTTT. It codes for CSVESGLHTEAFF.

J is TRBJ2-3 and V is TRBV12-3 or TRBV12-4; 7 bases align to TRBD2. This CDR3 region has 15 residues. The ends lost 1 base at V and 3 bases at J; junction bases unmatched: 4. CDR3 amino acids: CASSLGQGGTDTQYF. CDR3 nucleotides: TGTGCCAGCAGTTTAGGGCAGGGAGGGACAGATACGCAGTATTTT.

This chain joins TRBV20-1 and TRBJ2-3; 12 positions match TRBD2. Germline V gene lookup returns CDR1 DFQATT and CDR2 SNEGSKA (reference sequence). The CDR3 totals 15 residues. J lost 3 bases, V lost 3 bases, and 4 bases had no gene match. CDR3 sequence reads: CSASPLAGGTDTQYF. In nucleotides, the CDR3 is TGCAGTGCTAGCCCACTAGCGGGAGGAACAGATACGCAGTATTTT.

The gene calls are TRBV4-1 and TRBJ2-7, with 9 bases fitting TRBD2. Germline V gene sequence: CDR1 MGHRA, CDR2 YSYEKL. Trimming took 4 bases from V and 0 from J; bases not matched to a gene: 7. This CDR3 is 16 amino acids long. For the CDR3, the DNA is TGCGCCAGCAGCCGGTTAGCGGGAGTGGGCTCCTACGAGCAGTACTTC. Its protein product is CASSRLAGVGSYEQYF.

The genes are TRBV9 and TRBJ2-2; the D gene is possibly TRBD1 (5 bases). This CDR3 has 14 amino acids. Trimming shortened V by 2 bases and J by 7 bases, and 12 bases separated the two germline ends. From germline, CDR1 is SGDLS and CDR2 YYNGEE. The CDR3 coding sequence is TGTGCCAGCAGCGTGCAGGGCCGGGTCGGGGAGCTGTTTTTT. Its translation: CASSVQGRVGELFF.

V is TRBV19 and J is TRBJ1-5; D might be TRBD1 (6 bases). V was pared by 2 bases and J by 7 bases, with 12 bases between. The CDR3 totals 14 residues. The germline V gene has CDR1 LNHDA and CDR2 SQIVND (reference sequence). The CDR3 nucleotides read TGTGCCAGTAGTATAACAGGGCTTGGGCAGCCCCAGCATTTT. It specifies CASSITGLGQPQHF.